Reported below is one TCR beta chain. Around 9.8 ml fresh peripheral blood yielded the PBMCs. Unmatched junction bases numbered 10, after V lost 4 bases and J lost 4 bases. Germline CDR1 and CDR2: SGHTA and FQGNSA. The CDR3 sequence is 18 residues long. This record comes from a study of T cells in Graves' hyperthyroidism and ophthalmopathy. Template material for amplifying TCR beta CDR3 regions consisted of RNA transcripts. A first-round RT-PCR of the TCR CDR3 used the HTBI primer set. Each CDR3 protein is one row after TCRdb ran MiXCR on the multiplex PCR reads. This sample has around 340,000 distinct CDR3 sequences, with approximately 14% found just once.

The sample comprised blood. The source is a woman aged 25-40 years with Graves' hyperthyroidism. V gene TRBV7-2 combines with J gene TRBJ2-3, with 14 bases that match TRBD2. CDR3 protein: CASSSTSGRAGRADTQYF. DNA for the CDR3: TGTGCCAGCAGCTCGACTAGCGGGAGGGCCGGTCGGGCAGATACGCAGTATTTT. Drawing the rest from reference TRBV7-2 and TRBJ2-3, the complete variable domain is GAGVSQSPSNKVTEKGKDVELRCDPISGHTALYWYRQSLGQGLEFLIYFQGNSAPDKSGLPSDRFSAERTGGSVSTLTIQRTQQEDSAVYLCASSSTSGRAGRADTQYFGPGTRLTVL.